Below are 17 T cell receptor beta chains sequenced from a single sample in a study of blood T cell repertoires in COVID-19. Clones were read by immunoSEQ multiplex PCR, and TCRdb kept only the in-frame ones, dropping some. The sample includes approximately 150,000 clones, approximately 80% of them seen just once. The sequencing input was PBMCs or T cells enriched from blood (not recorded which). The receptors come from a man aged 65-85 years who had been exposed to COVID-19.

This clone was observed a handful of times. J is TRBJ1-5 and V is TRBV7-2; maybe TRBD1 (5 bases). Trimming took 2 bases from V and 3 from J, leaving 17 bases between them. Per germline, CDR1 SGHTA and CDR2 FQGNSA. The CDR3 is 17 residues long. The CDR3 reads CASSLQSSVTVNQPQHF. The CDR3 DNA follows: TGTGCCAGCAGCTTACAGTCGTCCGTGACAGTCAATCAGCCCCAGCATTTT.

In its sample, this clone was seen once. This chain links TRBV15 with TRBJ2-1, with TRBD2 identical over 8 bases. The CDR3 spans 15 residues. The germline V gene has CDR1 LNHNV and CDR2 YYDKDF (reference sequence). Trimming at V came to 3 bases and at J to 4 bases, leaving 5 bases not matched to a gene. CDR3 region: CATSSRGGLYNEQFF. The CDR3, as DNA: TGTGCCACCAGCAGTCGCGGGGGGCTGTACAATGAGCAGTTCTTC.

The count of this clone is one. The rearrangement uses TRBV30 and TRBJ1-3; D unclear. V gave up 2 bases and J gave up 2 bases, with 13 bases separating them. Looked up from germline, CDR1 is GTSNPN and CDR2 is SVGIG (reference sequence). This CDR3 contains 15 residues. The CDR3 here is CAWSPRRATGNTIYF. CDR3 DNA sequence: TGTGCCTGGAGTCCTCGGAGGGCAACTGGAAACACCATATATTTT.

This clone was counted between two and nine times. V is TRBV7-9 and J is TRBJ1-3; D not resolved. This CDR3 comprises 13 residues. In germline, CDR1 is SEHNR, CDR2 FQNEAQ (reference sequence). The ends were cut back, 11 bases at V and 0 bases at J, with 11 bases in the middle. The CDR3 protein is CAGGFTSGNTIYF. Written as DNA, the CDR3 is TGTGCCGGAGGGTTTACCTCTGGAAACACCATATATTTT.

The chain has TRBV29-1 and TRBJ2-5; TRBD1 agrees at 7 bases. Per the germline V gene, CDR1 is SQVTM and CDR2 is ANQGSEA. The V gene end was trimmed by 0 bases and the J gene end by 5 bases; junction bases not matched to a gene: 12. This CDR3 comprises 16 residues. The CDR3 coding sequence is TGCAGCGTTGAAGACCTACAGGGGCCCAGTGGGGAGACCCAGTACTTC. It codes for CSVEDLQGPSGETQYF.

This clone occurred a few times. The chain employs TRBV28 and TRBJ2-1; tentatively, D is TRBD1 (5 bases). The germline V gene has CDR1 MDHEN and CDR2 SYDVKM. CDR3 length equals 16 residues. Trimming pared 6 bases from V and 6 bases from J, leaving 21 bases between. The DNA of the CDR3 is TGTGCCAGCAGAGCTTCAAGGGGCTTACAGTCCAATGAGCAGTTCTTC. This translates into CASRASRGLQSNEQFF.

This clone was seen only once. J is TRBJ1-2 and V is TRBV28; the D gene is possibly TRBD1 (6 bases). CDR3 length: 12 residues. Germline CDR1 is MDHEN and CDR2 is SYDVKM. With 6 bases removed from V and 4 bases from J, the gap between germline ends came to 9 bases. CDR3 coding DNA: TGTGCCAGCAGAGTAGGGGGCTATGGCTACACCTTC. Translating it yields CASRVGGYGYTF.

The chain couples TRBV18 to TRBJ2-3; no definite D call. Germline CDR1 KGHSH, CDR2 LQKENI. The CDR3 is 16 residues long. V was trimmed by 3 bases and J by 1 base, leaving 14 bases between them. The CDR3 bases are TGTGCCAGCTCACCGGTCTCTAATGCCGGCACAGATACGCAGTATTTT. Its protein is CASSPVSNAGTDTQYF. Supplemented by reference TRBV18 and TRBJ2-3, the full variable domain reads NAGVMQNPRHLVRRRGQEARLRCSPMKGHSHVYWYRQLPEEGLKFMVYLQKENIIDESGMPKERFSAEFPKEGPSILRIQQVVRGDSAAYFCASSPVSNAGTDTQYFGPGTRLTVL.

J is TRBJ2-7 and V is TRBV27; TRBD1 agrees at 9 bases. The CDR3 is 15 amino acids. Unmatched junction bases numbered 8, after V lost 6 bases and J lost 2 bases. The germline V gene encodes CDR1 MNHEY and CDR2 SMNVEV (reference sequence). Here the CDR3 DNA reads TGTGCCAGCAGCCCTGGACAGGGGAGTCCCTACGAGCAGTACTTC. It codes for CASSPGQGSPYEQYF.

The chain uses TRBV28 and TRBJ1-1; D possibly corresponds to TRBD1 (5 bases). Germline V CDR1 and CDR2: MDHEN, SYDVKM. There are 15 residues in the CDR3. Trimming removed 10 bases from V and 1 base from J, with 19 bases in between. CDR3 DNA: TGTGCCACCTCGCGGGGGAAGACTTCGAACACTGAAGCTTTCTTT. Protein: CATSRGKTSNTEAFF.

The chain is built from TRBV19 and TRBJ2-6; D gene uncertain. Germline CDR1 and CDR2: LNHDA and SQIVND (reference sequence). The CDR3 loop spans 14 amino acids. Trimming stripped 9 bases from V and 0 bases from J, with 9 bases between. CDR3 residues: CASERSSGANVLTF. The CDR3 DNA is TGTGCCAGCGAGAGGAGCTCTGGGGCCAACGTCCTGACTTTC.

CDR3 region: CASSDRAPDTEAFF. As DNA, the CDR3 is TGTGCCAGCAGCGACAGGGCCCCGGATACTGAAGCTTTCTTT. The V call is TRBV2, the J call TRBJ1-1, with 7 nucleotides matching TRBD1. Germline CDR1 is SNHLY and CDR2 is FYNNEI. The V and J ends lost 6 bases and 5 bases, in that order; junction bases with no gene match: 9. CDR3 length: 14 amino acids.

The chain carries TRBV20-1 and TRBJ1-2; 9 bases are shared with TRBD1. Germline assignment: CDR1 DFQATT and CDR2 SNEGSKA (reference sequence). The junction had 4 bases not matched to a gene; V was cut back by 6 bases and J by 8 bases. The CDR3 extends over 11 amino acids. CDR3 bases: TGCAGTGCAGGGACAGGGATGGGCTACACCTTC. This sequence encodes CSAGTGMGYTF.

The rearrangement uses TRBV5-1 and TRBJ2-5, with 11 positions matching TRBD2. Germline CDR1 reads SGHRS; CDR2 reads YFSETQ. Trimming removed 0 bases from V and 1 base from J; junction bases left unmatched: 8. CDR3 length equals 18 residues. The CDR3 loop is CASSLGTSGSHVQETQYF. CDR3 nucleotides: TGCGCCAGCAGCTTGGGAACTAGCGGGAGTCATGTCCAAGAGACCCAGTACTTC.

V and J are TRBV15 and TRBJ2-7; 9 nucleotides line up with TRBD1. The germline V gene encodes CDR1 LNHNV and CDR2 YYDKDF (reference sequence). The CDR3 spans 13 residues. Losses at the gene ends were 5 bases for V and 6 bases for J; bases not matched to a gene: 5. The CDR3 loop is CATSGTGRREQYF. The CDR3 region has the DNA TGTGCCACCAGCGGGACAGGGAGGCGCGAGCAGTACTTC.

The chain uses TRBV12-3 or TRBV12-4 and TRBJ2-2; TRBD2 might be the D (6 bases). The CDR3 loop spans 13 amino acids. Trimming removed 5 bases at V and 6 bases at J, with 10 bases between. This chain's CDR3 is CASSGGSAGELFF. CDR3 bases: TGTGCCAGCAGTGGGGGGTCGGCCGGGGAGCTGTTTTTT.

This chain links TRBV27 with TRBJ2-2; 9 bases fit TRBD2. With V trimmed by 5 bases and J by 4 bases, 11 bases remained unmatched. This CDR3 comprises 17 residues. Germline CDR1 and CDR2: MNHEY and SMNVEV (reference sequence). The CDR3 protein is CASSKLAGFESTGELFF. DNA for the CDR3: TGTGCCAGCAGTAAACTAGCGGGCTTTGAGTCCACCGGGGAGCTGTTTTTT.